This TCR beta chain was recorded in a study of T cell responses to AZD1222 COVID-19 vaccine. CDR3 size: 17 residues. Germline lookup yields CDR1 SGDLS and CDR2 YYNGEE. The V gene lost 3 bases and the J gene lost 0 bases, with 18 bases spanning the gap. Assay: immunoSEQ multiplex PCR; the TCRdb copy retains only in-frame clones and omits some. The table lists 130,000 or so clones, 93% of them singletons. The sample in question was peripheral blood, obtained on day 0 of AZD1222 vaccination. The TCR originated in an adult in good health. V gene TRBV9 combines with J gene TRBJ1-2; D is ambiguous. CDR3 bases: TGTGCCAGCAGCGCCAAGAAGTATCGGTCTACTAACTATGGCTACACCTTC. Protein: CASSAKKYRSTNYGYTF. Full variable domain (outside the CDR3, taken from reference TRBV9 and TRBJ1-2): DSGVTQTPKHLITATGQRVTLRCSPRSGDLSVYWYQQSLDQGLQFLIQYYNGEERAKGNILERFSAQQFPDLHSELNLSSLELGDSALYFCASSAKKYRSTNYGYTFGSGTRLTVV.